The 27 T cell receptor beta chains below all came from one sample that was sequenced in a study of T-cell memory formation after mild COVID-19. TCRdb independently ran MiXCR on the 5' RACE reads; one entry per CDR3 protein. The data hold 130,000 to 150,000 distinct CDR3 sequences, with over 6% observed a single time. The sequenced material came from PBMCs or a T cell subset sorted from them (not recorded which). These receptors were obtained from an adult woman who had mild COVID-19 (a few samples of this study predate the infection). Cell type and time point are not known.

In this sample, this clonotype turned up a few times. This chain uses TRBV7-2 with TRBJ2-1, with D possibly called TRBD1 or TRBD2 (5 bases each). CDR3 length: 15 amino acids. In germline, CDR1 is SGHTA, CDR2 FQGNSA. The ends were cut back, 5 bases at V and 0 bases at J, with 11 bases in the middle. The CDR3 reads CASSLGPSSYNEQFF. The CDR3 DNA reads TGTGCCAGCAGCCTGGGACCAAGCTCCTACAATGAGCAGTTCTTC.

This clonotype was counted many times. CDR3 protein: CASEDTDTQYF. CDR3 coding DNA: TGTGCCAGCGAGGATACAGATACGCAGTATTTT. The genes are TRBV6-5 and TRBJ2-3, with unresolved D. V lost 8 bases and J lost 3, with 6 bases in between. This CDR3 region has 11 residues. Germline assignment: CDR1 MNHEY and CDR2 SVGAGI.

This clonotype has a count of ten or more. The rearrangement uses TRBV7-3 and TRBJ2-7; no firm D call. Germline assignment: CDR1 SGHTA and CDR2 FQGTGA. This CDR3 contains 14 residues. V gave up 5 bases and J gave up 3 bases, with 14 bases separating them. The CDR3 nucleotides read TGTGCCAGCAGCCCTGGCTCTAGGGTCTACGAGCAGTACTTC. It translates to CASSPGSRVYEQYF.

This clonotype was recorded a few times. The chain uses TRBV7-9 and TRBJ2-1, with D tentatively TRBD2 (5 bases). Per germline, CDR1 SEHNR and CDR2 FQNEAQ (reference sequence). Trimming cost V 5 bases and J 13 bases, with 15 bases left between them. The CDR3 totals 12 residues. This CDR3 reads CASSPGLPLQFF. The CDR3 DNA sequence: TGTGCCAGCAGCCCCGGACTCCCTCTCCAGTTCTTC.

Ten or more counts support this clonotype. The chain links TRBV9 to TRBJ2-1; D is unresolved. Germline CDR1 and CDR2: SGDLS and YYNGEE. Trimming pared 4 bases from V and 8 bases from J, leaving 19 bases between. The CDR3 runs to 15 residues. For the CDR3, the DNA is TGTGCCAGCAGCCGCCAGCGAGCCACGGGTTATGAGCAGTTCTTC. It codes for CASSRQRATGYEQFF. Full variable domain (outside the CDR3, taken from reference TRBV9 and TRBJ2-1): DSGVTQTPKHLITATGQRVTLRCSPRSGDLSVYWYQQSLDQGLQFLIQYYNGEERAKGNILERFSAQQFPDLHSELNLSSLELGDSALYFCASSRQRATGYEQFFGPGTRLTVL.

The chain employs TRBV7-2 and TRBJ2-7; D is ambiguous. CDR1 SGHTA and CDR2 FQGNSA come from the germline V gene. The CDR3 covers 14 residues. The ends were cut back, 0 bases at V and 1 base at J, with 7 bases in the middle. The CDR3 reads CASSLAPASYEQYF. Here the CDR3 DNA reads TGTGCCAGCAGCTTAGCCCCGGCATCCTACGAGCAGTACTTC.

This clonotype was counted a few times. The J gene is TRBJ2-3, the V gene TRBV24-1; D is possibly TRBD2 (7 bases). Germline loops: CDR1 KGHDR, CDR2 SFDVKD. V lost 4 bases and J lost 0, with 19 bases in between. The CDR3 is made up of 18 amino acids. The CDR3 spells CATSEGPGRGPSTDTQYF. CDR3 coding DNA: TGTGCCACCAGTGAGGGACCCGGGCGGGGGCCTAGCACAGATACGCAGTATTTT.

This clonotype was seen repeatedly, ten times or more. The V call is TRBV23-1, the J call TRBJ2-2, with D possibly being TRBD1 (6 bases). TRBV23-1 belongs to the ORF category, with a function that is uncertain. The CDR3 length is 14 residues. Trimming left V 9 bases short and J 3 bases short, with 14 bases between. The CDR3 loop is CARVGTPYTGELFF. In DNA, the CDR3 is TGCGCCAGAGTCGGGACACCGTACACCGGGGAGCTGTTTTTT.

This clonotype was seen at least ten times. The chain couples TRBV6-5 to TRBJ2-7, with 8 bases identical to TRBD2. The CDR3 has 15 residues. Looked up from germline, CDR1 is MNHEY and CDR2 is SVGAGI. Trimming removed 4 bases from V and 2 bases from J; junction bases left unmatched: 7. CDR3 DNA sequence: TGTGCCAGCAGTTCCTTGACGGGAGGGACCTACGAGCAGTACTTC. Residues: CASSSLTGGTYEQYF.

This clonotype was found a few times. The V call is TRBV9, the J call TRBJ2-1; D not certain. CDR1 and CDR2 (germline): SGDLS, YYNGEE. V lost 0 bases, J lost 9 bases, and 10 bases lay in between. There are 13 residues in the CDR3. CDR3 in DNA: TGTGCCAGCAGCGTAGCGCCCGCCGGTGAGCAGTTCTTC. Its protein product is CASSVAPAGEQFF.

This rearrangement joins TRBV30 to TRBJ1-2; 8 bases agree with TRBD1. CDR1 is GTSNPN and CDR2 is SVGIG in the germline V gene (reference sequence). With V trimmed by 2 bases and J by 0 bases, 5 bases remained unmatched. This CDR3 region has 15 residues. CDR3 sequence reads: CAWSPRDRPNYGYTF. The CDR3 nucleotides read TGTGCCTGGAGTCCCCGGGACAGGCCTAACTATGGCTACACCTTC.

This clonotype was recorded many times. This chain joins TRBV4-1 and TRBJ2-5; D is perhaps TRBD2 (5 bases). In germline, CDR1 is MGHRA, CDR2 YSYEKL. CDR3 length: 15 amino acids. The V and J ends lost 4 bases and 2 bases respectively, with 14 bases between them. CDR3 region: CASSRLTGVQETQYF. The CDR3 DNA reads as TGCGCCAGCAGCCGCCTCACCGGGGTGCAAGAGACCCAGTACTTC.

Ten or more counts support this clonotype. The gene calls are TRBV29-1 and TRBJ1-1, with 7 bases that match TRBD1. Looked up from germline, CDR1 is SQVTM and CDR2 is ANQGSEA. Unmatched junction bases numbered 6, after V lost 3 bases and J lost 5 bases. The CDR3 sequence is 13 residues long. CDR3 DNA: TGCAGCGTTGATGAGGGGGCCGGGACTGAAGCTTTCTTT. It encodes CSVDEGAGTEAFF.

This clonotype was seen ten or more times. The V call is TRBV12-3 or TRBV12-4, the J call TRBJ2-1; D is unresolved. Trimming stripped 0 bases from V and 6 bases from J, with 9 bases between. The CDR3 contains 14 residues. The CDR3 DNA reads TGTGCCAGCAGTTTAGCGCGTTCAGGCAATGAGCAGTTCTTC. Translation: CASSLARSGNEQFF.

CDR3 nucleotides: TGTGCCACCAGTGTGACAGGGGTTGGCTACACCTTC. This gives the protein CATSVTGVGYTF. This chain connects TRBV24-1 to TRBJ1-2; 8 positions agree with TRBD1. V dropped 5 bases and J dropped 7; count of bases not matched to a gene: 2. There are 12 residues in the CDR3. Per the germline V gene, CDR1 is KGHDR and CDR2 is SFDVKD.

The chain combines TRBV9 with TRBJ2-1; 8 bases match TRBD1. The CDR3 is made up of 14 amino acids. Germline CDR1 and CDR2: SGDLS and YYNGEE. Trimming cost V 6 bases and J 2 bases; bases outside gene matches: 4. The CDR3 DNA follows: TGTGCCAGCACCCCACAGGGGGCCTACAATGAGCAGTTCTTC. This translates into CASTPQGAYNEQFF.

This chain uses TRBV20-1 with TRBJ2-1; 9 bases map to TRBD2. Unmatched junction bases numbered 10, after V lost 7 bases and J lost 0 bases. There are 16 residues in the CDR3. The germline gives CDR1 DFQATT, CDR2 SNEGSKA (reference sequence). Here the CDR3 reads CSVKKAGGLSYNEQFF. CDR3 DNA sequence: TGCAGTGTTAAAAAAGCGGGGGGCCTCTCCTACAATGAGCAGTTCTTC.

This clonotype has ten or more counts. The gene calls are TRBV20-1 and TRBJ2-5; 12 nucleotides align to TRBD2. CDR3 length: 19 amino acids. Per germline, CDR1 DFQATT and CDR2 SNEGSKA (reference sequence). V lost 0 bases and J lost 6; bases outside the gene matches: 17. CDR3 DNA sequence: TGCAGTGCTAGAGACCAAAGAATCCATGGACTAGCGGGAACGAAGACCCAGTACTTC. Translation gives CSARDQRIHGLAGTKTQYF.

This rearrangement joins TRBV18 to TRBJ1-5, with unresolved D. Deletions cut 3 bases from V and 0 bases from J, with 9 bases between. This CDR3 comprises 15 residues. CDR1 is KGHSH, CDR2 LQKENI, per germline. CDR3: CASSPAEYSNQPQHF. In DNA form, the CDR3 reads TGTGCCAGCTCACCGGCGGAATATAGCAATCAGCCCCAGCATTTT. The whole variable domain, remainder taken from reference TRBV18 and TRBJ1-5, is NAGVMQNPRHLVRRRGQEARLRCSPMKGHSHVYWYRQLPEEGLKFMVYLQKENIIDESGMPKERFSAEFPKEGPSILRIQQVVRGDSAAYFCASSPAEYSNQPQHFGDGTRLSIL.

This clonotype has more than one count but fewer than ten. The chain is built from TRBV24-1 and TRBJ1-2; 10 nucleotides match TRBD1. Germline CDR1 reads KGHDR; CDR2 reads SFDVKD. This CDR3 has 14 amino acids. The V and J ends lost 10 bases and 7 bases, in that order; junction bases with no gene match: 11. CDR3: CATYSGTGEPGYTF. For the CDR3, the DNA is TGTGCCACGTATTCCGGGACAGGGGAACCTGGCTACACCTTC.

V gene TRBV20-1 combines with J gene TRBJ1-5; tentative D call: TRBD1 (5 bases). The CDR3 length is 13 residues. CDR1 DFQATT and CDR2 SNEGSKA come from the germline V gene (reference sequence). Trimming pared 3 bases from V and 11 bases from J, leaving 17 bases between. CDR3 in DNA: TGCAGTGCTAGTGTGGTTCCTGAGGGGACCCAGCATTTT. It is translated as CSASVVPEGTQHF.

Only a few counts were recorded for this clonotype. The rearrangement links TRBV12-3 or TRBV12-4 to TRBJ2-5; D tentatively fits TRBD1 or TRBD2 (5 bases each). Trimming took off 6 bases at V and 5 bases at J, with 37 bases between the two ends. The CDR3 contains 21 residues. In DNA form, the CDR3 reads TGTGCCAGCAGCCAACCCCGAATTGACCTTACGCCAGGGAGATCGATGGAGACCCAGTACTTC. Its protein product is CASSQPRIDLTPGRSMETQYF.

In its sample, this clonotype was seen a few times. The chain has TRBV7-2 and TRBJ2-2; TRBD2 matches 9 bases. With 5 bases clipped from V and 4 bases from J, the junction kept 5 bases outside the gene matches. Germline CDR1 reads SGHTA; CDR2 reads FQGNSA. The CDR3 contains 15 residues. The CDR3 loop reads CASSVGLAPTGELFF. In DNA, the CDR3 is TGTGCCAGCAGCGTGGGACTAGCCCCCACCGGGGAGCTGTTTTTT.

The rearrangement joins TRBV5-1 to TRBJ1-1; D gene uncertain. The CDR3 contains 11 residues. V shed 5 bases and J shed 5 bases, with 7 bases lying between them. Germline CDR1 SGHRS, CDR2 YFSETQ. CDR3 in amino acids: CASSLVTEAFF. In nucleotides, the CDR3 is TGCGCCAGCAGTTTAGTTACTGAAGCTTTCTTT.

This clonotype was seen at least ten times. This chain connects TRBV6-5 to TRBJ2-1; TRBD2 matches 10 bases. The CDR3 spans 16 residues. Unmatched junction bases numbered 10, after V lost 5 bases and J lost 6 bases. CDR1 is MNHEY, CDR2 SVGAGI, per germline. CDR3 sequence reads: CASSPPGAGGANEQFF. CDR3 nucleotide sequence: TGTGCCAGCAGTCCACCAGGAGCGGGAGGGGCCAATGAGCAGTTCTTC.

The rearrangement uses TRBV9 and TRBJ2-2, with no clear D. Trimming stripped 1 base from V and 6 bases from J, with 13 bases between. The germline V gene has CDR1 SGDLS and CDR2 YYNGEE. CDR3 size: 15 residues. CDR3 protein: CASSVTLRAAGELFF. The CDR3 region has the DNA TGTGCCAGCAGCGTAACGTTAAGGGCGGCCGGGGAGCTGTTTTTT.

J is TRBJ1-2 and V is TRBV7-9; D is unresolved. V was shortened by 1 base and J by 4 bases, with 10 bases between the two germline ends. Germline values: CDR1 SEHNR, CDR2 FQNEAQ (reference sequence). The CDR3 runs to 14 residues. The CDR3 nucleotides are TGTGCCAGCAGCTTAGTGGGGATAGGCTATGGCTACACCTTC. It yields the protein CASSLVGIGYGYTF.